The entry below describes one T cell receptor (beta chain). Its antigen is not identified. Since no conserved phenylalanine or tryptophan closes the CDR3, a read error is the likely cause. Germline V lookup: CDR1 SQVTM, CDR2 ANQGSEA. CDR3 length equals 12 residues. Trimming took 4 bases from V and 4 from J, leaving 10 bases between them. These data originate in a study of T-cell reconstitution after alpha-beta-depleted transplantation in children. Findings of the study overall: After one year, T-cell counts and TCRbeta diversity mostly came from new T cells. About two months after transplant, alpha-beta T cells reportedly came from several hundred expanded graft clones.

The library targeted TCRbeta and was prepared with unique molecular identifiers. TCRdb ran MiXCR on the PCR reads and lists one entry per CDR3 protein. Of around 500,000 distinct CDR3 sequences in the sample, roughly 24% were seen once. This sample comprised PBMCs, mostly from graft donor cells, obtained 360 days after TCRalphabeta/CD19-depleted stem cell transplant. This TCR was recovered from a boy in the first two years of life who had a stem cell transplant for acute myeloid leukemia, so the T cells may come from the graft donor. The chain employs TRBV29-1 and TRBJ1-2, with D unclear. CDR3 nucleotide sequence: TGCAGCGTTGGTGAAGGGAGCTATGGCTACACCTAC. This sequence encodes CSVGEGSYGYTY.